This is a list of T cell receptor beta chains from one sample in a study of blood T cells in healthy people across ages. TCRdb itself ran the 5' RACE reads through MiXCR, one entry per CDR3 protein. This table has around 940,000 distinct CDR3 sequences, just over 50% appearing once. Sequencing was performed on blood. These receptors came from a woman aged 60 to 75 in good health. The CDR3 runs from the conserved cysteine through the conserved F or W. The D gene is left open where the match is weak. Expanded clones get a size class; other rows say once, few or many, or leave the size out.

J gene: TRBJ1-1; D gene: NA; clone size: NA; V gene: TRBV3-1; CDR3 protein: CASSPEWNTEAFF; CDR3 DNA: TGTGCCAGCAGTCCCGAGTGGAACACTGAAGCTTTCTTT
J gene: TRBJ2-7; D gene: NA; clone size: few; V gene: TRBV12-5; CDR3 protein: CANFLHLVTASYEQYF; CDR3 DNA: TGTGCGAATTTTCTCCACCTTGTGACAGCTTCCTACGAGCAGTACTTC
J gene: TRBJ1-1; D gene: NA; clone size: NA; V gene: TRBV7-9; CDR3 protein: CASTPRGTEAFF; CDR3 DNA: TGTGCCAGCACCCCCCGAGGGACTGAAGCTTTCTTT
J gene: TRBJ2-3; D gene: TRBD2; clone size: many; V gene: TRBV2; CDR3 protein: CASSGSGRSTDTQYF; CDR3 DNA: TGTGCCAGCAGCGGTAGCGGGCGGAGCACAGATACGCAGTATTTT
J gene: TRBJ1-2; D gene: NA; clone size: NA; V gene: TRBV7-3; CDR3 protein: CASSSRYNLNYGYTF; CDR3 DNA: TGTGCCAGCAGCTCCCGGTACAACTTGAACTATGGCTACACCTTC
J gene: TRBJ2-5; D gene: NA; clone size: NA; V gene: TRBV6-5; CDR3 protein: CASSGIKKTQYF; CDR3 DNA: TGTGCCAGCAGTGGGATCAAGAAGACCCAGTACTTC
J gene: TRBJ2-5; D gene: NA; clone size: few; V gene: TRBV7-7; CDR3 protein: CASSIWTGREQYF; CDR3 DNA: TGTGCCAGCAGCATTTGGACAGGGCGGGAGCAGTACTTC
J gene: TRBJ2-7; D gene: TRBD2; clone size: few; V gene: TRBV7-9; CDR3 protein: CASSLGNSGRSYEQYF; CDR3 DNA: TGTGCCAGCAGCTTAGGTAATAGCGGGCGGAGCTACGAGCAGTACTTC
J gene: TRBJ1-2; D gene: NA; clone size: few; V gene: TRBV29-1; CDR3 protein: CSVVLQGGGYTF; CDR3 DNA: TGCAGCGTAGTTCTACAGGGTGGTGGCTACACCTTC
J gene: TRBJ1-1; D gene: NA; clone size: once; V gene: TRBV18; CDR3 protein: CASSPGTVGTEAFF; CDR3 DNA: TGTGCCAGCTCACCAGGGACTGTGGGCACTGAAGCTTTCTTT
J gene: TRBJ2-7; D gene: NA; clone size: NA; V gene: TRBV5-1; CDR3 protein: CASSSERGSYEQYF; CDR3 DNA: TGCGCCAGCAGTTCCGAAAGGGGATCGTACGAGCAGTACTTC
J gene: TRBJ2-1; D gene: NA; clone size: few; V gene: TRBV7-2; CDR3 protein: CASRQPGTQQFF; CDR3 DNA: TGTGCCAGCAGGCAGCCCGGGACCCAGCAGTTCTTC
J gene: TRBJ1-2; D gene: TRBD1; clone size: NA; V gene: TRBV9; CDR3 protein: CASSVSGTVSNGYTF; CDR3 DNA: TGTGCCAGCAGCGTCTCCGGGACAGTCTCTAATGGCTACACCTTC
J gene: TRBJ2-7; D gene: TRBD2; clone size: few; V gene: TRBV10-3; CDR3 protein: CAISDVPASGRASEQYF; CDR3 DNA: TGTGCCATCAGTGACGTGCCGGCTAGCGGGAGGGCCAGCGAGCAGTACTTC
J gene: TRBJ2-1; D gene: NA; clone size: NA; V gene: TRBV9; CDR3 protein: CASSTRPRGNEQFF; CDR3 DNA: TGTGCCAGCAGCACCAGACCCAGGGGCAATGAGCAGTTCTTC
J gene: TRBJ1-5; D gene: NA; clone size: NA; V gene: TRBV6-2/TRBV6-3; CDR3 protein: CASSYLNQPQHF; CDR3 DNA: TGTGCCAGCAGTTACTTAAATCAGCCCCAGCATTTT
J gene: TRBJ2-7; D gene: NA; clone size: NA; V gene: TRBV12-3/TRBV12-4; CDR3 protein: CASSPAGGTGEQYF; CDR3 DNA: TGTGCCAGCAGTCCGGCCGGGGGCACGGGTGAGCAGTACTTC
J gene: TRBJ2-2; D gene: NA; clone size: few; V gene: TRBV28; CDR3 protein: CASSPPQGRTGELFF; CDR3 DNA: TGTGCCAGCAGTCCCCCTCAGGGTAGGACCGGGGAGCTGTTTTTT
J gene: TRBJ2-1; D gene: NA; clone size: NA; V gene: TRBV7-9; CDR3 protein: CASSLFLLNEQFF; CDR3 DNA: TGTGCCAGCAGCCTTTTTCTGCTAAATGAGCAGTTCTTC
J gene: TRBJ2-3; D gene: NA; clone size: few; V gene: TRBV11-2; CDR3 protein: CASSPLRAPDTQYF; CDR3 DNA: TGTGCCAGCAGCCCGTTACGCGCCCCAGATACGCAGTATTTT
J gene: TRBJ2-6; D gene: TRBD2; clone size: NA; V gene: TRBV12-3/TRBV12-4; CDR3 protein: CASSPYTFTLAGVGANVLTF; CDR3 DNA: TGTGCCAGCAGCCCATACACGTTCACCCTAGCGGGAGTTGGGGCCAACGTCCTGACTTTC
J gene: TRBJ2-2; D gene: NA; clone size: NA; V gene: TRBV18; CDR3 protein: CASSPPGGANTGELFF; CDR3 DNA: TGTGCCAGCTCACCACCGGGAGGTGCTAACACCGGGGAGCTGTTTTTT
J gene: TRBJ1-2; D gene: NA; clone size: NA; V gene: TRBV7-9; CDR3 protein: CASSVESSYGYTF; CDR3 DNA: TGTGCCAGCAGCGTAGAAAGTTCCTATGGCTACACCTTC